In its sample, the clone carrying this T cell receptor (beta chain) was seen a few times. Its antigen is not identified. Germline V lookup: CDR1 KGHSH, CDR2 LQKENI. J lost 5 bases, V lost 2 bases, and 7 bases had no gene match. The CDR3 has 16 residues. PCR primers comprised 60 Vbeta and 13 Jbeta primers. Sequencing used immunoSEQ multiplex PCR; TCRdb keeps in-frame clones, though not all of them. The repertoire includes over 130,000 clones, 70% of them detected once, and 1.5% to 2% sits in the top ten. This sample was included in a study of cytomegalovirus exposure and HLA in healthy donors. For the study at large: Some 85 million unique TCRs, all from HLA-typed donors, were included in an early release of the data. Regarding the study as a whole: Later analysis identified a missense DCLRE1C variant that was linked to TCR beta V- and J-gene trimming. Sequencing had likely introduced a cluster of highly shared sequence variants as an artifact.

The V call is TRBV18, the J call TRBJ2-1; 9 positions agree with TRBD2. The sequencing sample was made of PBMCs. The TCR comes from a woman aged 25-40 years in good health and CMV-seronegative. The CDR3 is CASSPKDGLANNEQFF. CDR3 sequence (DNA): TGTGCCAGCTCACCAAAAGACGGACTAGCGAACAATGAGCAGTTCTTC.